These T cell receptor beta chains were read from a single sample in a study of vaccination and CD4 T cells after COVID-19. Using its own MiXCR run on the PCR reads, TCRdb lists one record per CDR3 protein. The top ten clones hold roughly 7% of a sample with under 20,000 distinct CDR3 sequences, around 45% of them seen once. These receptors have no identified antigens. The sequenced sample was CD4+ T cells from blood, cultured in vitro, obtained after SARS-CoV-2 vaccination. Receptors originate from a human donor who had recovered from COVID-19. Both conserved end residues are part of each CDR3. The D gene is left open where the match is weak. Rows give clone size only sometimes, using once, few, many, or a class for an expanded clone.

v_call	j_call	d_call	clone_size	cdr3_nt	cdr3_aa
TRBV20-1	TRBJ2-5	NA	NA	TGCAGTGCTAGAGATACTAGACGAGAGACCCAGTACTTC	CSARDTRRETQYF
TRBV28	TRBJ2-2	NA	NA	TGTGCCAGCAGTTTCGAGGGGAGAGGTAACACCGGGGAGCTGTTTTTT	CASSFEGRGNTGELFF
TRBV7-9	TRBJ2-7	NA	NA	TGTGCCAGCAGCACTTGGGCCGGGGCTCTGGCCACCTACGAGCAGTACTTC	CASSTWAGALATYEQYF
TRBV6-2/TRBV6-3	TRBJ1-2	NA	NA	TGTGCCAGCAGTTACTCGGCCGGTCGGTGGGTCTATGGCTACACCTTC	CASSYSAGRWVYGYTF
TRBV7-2	TRBJ2-3	TRBD2	once	TGTGCCAGCAGCCGGGATAGCGGGGCTTCCGATACGCAGTATTTT	CASSRDSGASDTQYF
TRBV20-1	TRBJ1-2	NA	NA	TGCAGTGCTACGTCGTCTCCGGGCTACACCTTC	CSATSSPGYTF
TRBV19	TRBJ1-1	NA	once	TGTGCCAGTAGTGTCCCCGGGGGGCAAAACACTGAAGCTTTCTTT	CASSVPGGQNTEAFF
TRBV24-1	TRBJ1-5	TRBD1	few	TGTGCCACCAGTGACCAAACAGGGGGAAATCAGCCCCAGCATTTT	CATSDQTGGNQPQHF
TRBV19	TRBJ1-1	NA	few	TGTGCCAGTAGTACCCAGGGGTTGACTGAAGCTTTCTTT	CASSTQGLTEAFF
TRBV12-3/TRBV12-4	TRBJ1-2	NA	NA	TGTGCCAGCAGTCCGGGGTATGGCTACACCTTC	CASSPGYGYTF
TRBV10-3	TRBJ1-1	NA	NA	TGTGCCATCAGTGACCCGACACAAACAATGGGAGGTGCTTTCTTT	CAISDPTQTMGGAFF
TRBV7-8	TRBJ2-7	NA	NA	TGTGCCAGCAGCCCCCGGGGTGTGGGCGAGCAGTACTTC	CASSPRGVGEQYF
TRBV7-9	TRBJ1-3	NA	NA	TGTGCCAGCATCACTTCTGGAAACACCATATATTTT	CASITSGNTIYF
TRBV5-1	TRBJ2-5	NA	once	TGCGCCAGCAGCTTGGAGGCAGGGGCGTCGGAGACCCAGTACTTC	CASSLEAGASETQYF
TRBV6-2/TRBV6-3	TRBJ1-5	TRBD1	few	TGTGCCAGCAGTTACTCGATGGCGAGAGGGGGCCTCCAGCCCCAGCATTTT	CASSYSMARGGLQPQHF
TRBV20-1	TRBJ1-1	NA	few	TGCAGTGCTAGAGATTACTTGGGCGCAGAGGGGACTGAAGCTTTCTTT	CSARDYLGAEGTEAFF
TRBV12-3/TRBV12-4	TRBJ1-2	TRBD1	NA	TGTGCCACCAGACAGGGGGAAACCTATGGCTACACCTTC	CATRQGETYGYTF
TRBV6-2/TRBV6-3	TRBJ1-2	NA	NA	TGTGCCAGCAGTCGGACGGGCAACCAACACACCTTC	CASSRTGNQHTF
TRBV7-2	TRBJ2-5	TRBD1	NA	TGTGCCAGCAGCTTAGAAGGACAGGGGTTAGCGACCCAGTACTTC	CASSLEGQGLATQYF
TRBV7-2	TRBJ1-6	TRBD1	NA	TGTGCCAGCAGCTTAGACAGGGGACGAAATTCACCCCTCCACTTT	CASSLDRGRNSPLHF
TRBV18	TRBJ1-6	TRBD1	NA	TGTGCCAGCTCATTCGGACAGGGCCGAAATTCACCCCTCCACTTT	CASSFGQGRNSPLHF
TRBV19	TRBJ1-6	TRBD1	NA	TGTGCCAGTAGTTCGAGGACAGGGCGGTTGAATAATTCACCCCTCCACTTT	CASSSRTGRLNNSPLHF
TRBV7-2	TRBJ1-6	TRBD1	few	TGTGCCAGCAGCTTGACAGGGCGGAATTCACCCCTCCACTTT	CASSLTGRNSPLHF
TRBV9	TRBJ2-1	TRBD2	NA	TGTGCCAGCAGCGTAGTGGGACTAGCGGTTAATGAGCAGTTCTTC	CASSVVGLAVNEQFF
TRBV20-1	TRBJ1-6	TRBD1	NA	TGCAGTGCTCAGGACAGGGCGAATTCACCCCTCCACTTT	CSAQDRANSPLHF
TRBV28	TRBJ2-3	NA	NA	TGTGCCAGCAGCCCGAGCACAGATACGCAGTATTTT	CASSPSTDTQYF
TRBV5-4	TRBJ1-2	NA	NA	TGTGCCAGCAGCTGGGAGGGCCTTTTTAACTATGGCTACACCTTC	CASSWEGLFNYGYTF
TRBV7-2	TRBJ2-2	TRBD2	NA	TGTGCCAGCAGCCAGCGGGACCCGGGGACCGGGGAGCTGTTTTTT	CASSQRDPGTGELFF
TRBV19	TRBJ1-2	TRBD1	NA	TGTGCCAGTAGTATAACAGGGGTTGCCTATGGCTACACCTTC	CASSITGVAYGYTF
TRBV5-6	TRBJ2-5	TRBD1	few	TGTGCCAGCAGCCCGGGACAGGGAATGGGGACCCAGTACTTC	CASSPGQGMGTQYF
TRBV19	TRBJ1-5	TRBD1	NA	TGTGCCAGTAGCCGAGACAGGGCGAAGCCCCAGCATTTT	CASSRDRAKPQHF
TRBV10-3	TRBJ1-1	TRBD1	NA	TGTGCCATCACCGCGACAGGGGACACTGAAGCTTTCTTT	CAITATGDTEAFF
TRBV21-1	TRBJ2-5	NA	few	TGTGCCAGCAGCCTCGGACAGGGAAGGGAGACCCAGTACTTC	CASSLGQGRETQYF
TRBV19	TRBJ2-7	TRBD1	few	TGTGCCAGTAGTATAGGAAGGACAGGGGGCTACGAGCAGTACTTC	CASSIGRTGGYEQYF
TRBV6-2/TRBV6-3	TRBJ2-5	TRBD2	NA	TGTGCCAGCAGTGACCTAGGACTAGCGTTCCAAGAGACCCAGTACTTC	CASSDLGLAFQETQYF
TRBV6-5	TRBJ1-3	NA	NA	TGTGCCAGCAGTTACTCAGCGGGAACTGGAAACACCATATATTTT	CASSYSAGTGNTIYF
TRBV28	TRBJ2-3	NA	NA	TGTGCCAGCAGTTCACGAGGGGGAGGCACAGATACGCAGTATTTT	CASSSRGGGTDTQYF
TRBV24-1	TRBJ2-3	NA	few	TGTGCCACCGCGGATAACACAGATACGCAGTATTTT	CATADNTDTQYF
TRBV4-1	TRBJ1-2	TRBD1	NA	TGCGCCAGCAGCCAAGCTCCGGACAGGGCAGACTCTAACTATGGCTACACCTTC	CASSQAPDRADSNYGYTF
TRBV7-9	TRBJ2-7	TRBD1	NA	TGTGCCAGCAGCGAGGGGGACAGTGACTACGAGCAGTACTTC	CASSEGDSDYEQYF
TRBV6-5	TRBJ1-2	TRBD1	few	TGTGCCAGCAGTTACCGAGGACAGGGAAGCTATGGCTACACCTTC	CASSYRGQGSYGYTF
TRBV20-1	TRBJ1-3	NA	NA	TGCAGTGCTAGATACAGAGGCTCTGGAAACACCATATATTTT	CSARYRGSGNTIYF
TRBV5-4	TRBJ1-2	TRBD1	few	TGTGCCAGCCGAAACCTAAGACAGGGAGGGGGCTACACCTTC	CASRNLRQGGGYTF
TRBV6-5	TRBJ2-5	TRBD2	once	TGTGCCAGCAGTTACTCTGCCACAGGACTAGGCCAAGAGACCCAGTACTTC	CASSYSATGLGQETQYF
TRBV2	TRBJ1-5	NA	NA	TGTGCCAGCAGTGAGGGGAATCGCCAGCCCCAGCATTTT	CASSEGNRQPQHF
TRBV19	TRBJ1-3	NA	NA	TGTGCCAGTAGTCTCAGGGGCTCTGGAAACACCATATATTTT	CASSLRGSGNTIYF
TRBV7-2	TRBJ2-7	NA	NA	TGTGCCAGCAGCTTAGTCGGCGGCTACGAGCAGTACTTC	CASSLVGGYEQYF
TRBV18	TRBJ2-5	NA	few	TGTGCCAGCTCACCGTTAAATCAAGAGACCCAGTACTTC	CASSPLNQETQYF
TRBV30	TRBJ1-6	NA	NA	TGTGCCGCAACGGGGCCTAATAATTCACCCCTCCACTTT	CAATGPNNSPLHF
TRBV2	TRBJ1-1	TRBD1	NA	TGTGCCAGCAGGCCCGTGAGGGGGCAAGGTGAAGCTTTCTTT	CASRPVRGQGEAFF
TRBV28	TRBJ1-2	TRBD1	NA	TGTGCCAGCAGTTTGATGGGACAGGGGGACGAGGGCTACACCTTC	CASSLMGQGDEGYTF
TRBV27	TRBJ1-6	TRBD1	NA	TGTGCCAGCAGTCGGACAGGGATGGATTCACCCCTCCACTTT	CASSRTGMDSPLHF
TRBV10-3	TRBJ2-1	TRBD1	NA	TGTGCCAGCAGTCCAACCCGACAGGGGGCGGGGCACAATGAGCAGTTCTTC	CASSPTRQGAGHNEQFF
TRBV24-1	TRBJ2-3	NA	NA	TGTGCCACCAGTGTAGGAAGGGACACAGATACGCAGTATTTT	CATSVGRDTDTQYF
TRBV7-2	TRBJ2-3	NA	once	TGTGCCAGCAGCTTGTCAGATACGCAGTATTTT	CASSLSDTQYF